This T cell receptor (beta chain) was captured by sequencing in a study of cytomegalovirus exposure and HLA in healthy donors. A multiplex PCR was run with 60 Vbeta primers and 13 Jbeta primers. TCRdb's table, derived via immunoSEQ multiplex PCR, lists solely in-frame clones and lacks some. The table has 210,000 or so clones, about three quarters seen once. Healthy people donating bone marrow made up the donors. Nominally healthy donors provided the samples, though records likely missed some immune exposures. Study-wide findings and caveats: Reports indicated that the classifier achieved high specificity and sensitivity in diagnosing cytomegalovirus status. TRBV6-2, TRBV6-3 and other indistinguishable V segments were excluded.

CDR1 is GTSNPN and CDR2 is SVGIG in the germline V gene (reference sequence). This CDR3 is built from 13 residues. The ends were cut back, 0 bases at V and 3 bases at J, with 6 bases in the middle. About this clone itself: Its antigen is unidentified.

The chain employs TRBV30 and TRBJ1-5; D is perhaps TRBD1 (5 bases). The receptor's source is a man between 18 and 29 years old in good health and CMV-seronegative. The sequencing sample was made of PBMCs. The CDR3 DNA reads as TGTGCCTGGAGTGTACAGGACAATCAGCCCCAGCATTTT. Protein product: CAWSVQDNQPQHF.